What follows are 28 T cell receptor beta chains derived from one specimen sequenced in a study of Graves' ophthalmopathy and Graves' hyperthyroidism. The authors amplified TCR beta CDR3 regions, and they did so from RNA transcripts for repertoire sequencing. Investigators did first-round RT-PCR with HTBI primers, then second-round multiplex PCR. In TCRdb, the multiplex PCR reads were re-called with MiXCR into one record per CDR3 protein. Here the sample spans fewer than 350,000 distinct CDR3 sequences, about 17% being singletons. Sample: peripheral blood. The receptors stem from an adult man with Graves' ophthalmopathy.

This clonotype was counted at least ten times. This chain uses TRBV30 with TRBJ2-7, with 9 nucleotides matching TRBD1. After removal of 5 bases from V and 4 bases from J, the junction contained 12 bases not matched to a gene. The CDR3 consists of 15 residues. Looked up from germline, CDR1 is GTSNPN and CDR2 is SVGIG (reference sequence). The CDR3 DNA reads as TGTGCCTGGGGAGATTGGGGACAGGGCGTATACGAGCAGTACTTC. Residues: CAWGDWGQGVYEQYF.

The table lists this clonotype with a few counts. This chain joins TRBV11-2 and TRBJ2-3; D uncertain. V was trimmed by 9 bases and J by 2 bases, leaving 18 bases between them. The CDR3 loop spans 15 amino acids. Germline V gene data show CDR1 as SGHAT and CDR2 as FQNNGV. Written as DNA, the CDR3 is TGTGCCAGTTCAGGCCCCGGTAGCTACACAGATACGCAGTATTTT. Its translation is CASSGPGSYTDTQYF.

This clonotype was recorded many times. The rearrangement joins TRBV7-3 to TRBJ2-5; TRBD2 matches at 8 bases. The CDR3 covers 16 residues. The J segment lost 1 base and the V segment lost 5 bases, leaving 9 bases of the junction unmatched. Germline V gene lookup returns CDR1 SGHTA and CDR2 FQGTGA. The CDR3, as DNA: TGTGCCAGCAGCCCCTCTGGAGCGGGAGCCCAAGAGACCCAGTACTTC. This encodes CASSPSGAGAQETQYF.

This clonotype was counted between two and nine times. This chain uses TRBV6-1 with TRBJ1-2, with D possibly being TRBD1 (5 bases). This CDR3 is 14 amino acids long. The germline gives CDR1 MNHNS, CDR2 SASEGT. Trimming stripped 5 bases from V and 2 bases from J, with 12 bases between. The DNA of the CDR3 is TGTGCCAGCAGTACAGGACCGCGAAACTATGGCTACACCTTC. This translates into CASSTGPRNYGYTF.

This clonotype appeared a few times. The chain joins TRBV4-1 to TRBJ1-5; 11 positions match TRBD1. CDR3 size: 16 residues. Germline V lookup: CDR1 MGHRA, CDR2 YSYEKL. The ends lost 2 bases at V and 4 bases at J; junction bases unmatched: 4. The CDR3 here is CASSQQGTGGNQPQHF. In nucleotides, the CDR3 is TGCGCCAGCAGCCAACAAGGGACAGGGGGTAATCAGCCCCAGCATTTT.

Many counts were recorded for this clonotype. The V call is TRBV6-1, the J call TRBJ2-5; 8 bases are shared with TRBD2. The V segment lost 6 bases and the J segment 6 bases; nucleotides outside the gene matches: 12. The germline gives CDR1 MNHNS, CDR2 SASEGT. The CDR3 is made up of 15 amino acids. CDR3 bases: TGTGCCAGCAGCGATATAAGCGGGAGTCAGCAGACCCAGTACTTC. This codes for CASSDISGSQQTQYF.

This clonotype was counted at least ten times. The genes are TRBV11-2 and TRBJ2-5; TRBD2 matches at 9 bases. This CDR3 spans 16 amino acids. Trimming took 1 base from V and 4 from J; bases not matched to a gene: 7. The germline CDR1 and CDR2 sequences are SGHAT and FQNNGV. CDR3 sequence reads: CASSLVRGRGRETQYF. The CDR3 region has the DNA TGTGCCAGCAGCTTAGTCCGCGGGAGGGGCAGAGAGACCCAGTACTTC.

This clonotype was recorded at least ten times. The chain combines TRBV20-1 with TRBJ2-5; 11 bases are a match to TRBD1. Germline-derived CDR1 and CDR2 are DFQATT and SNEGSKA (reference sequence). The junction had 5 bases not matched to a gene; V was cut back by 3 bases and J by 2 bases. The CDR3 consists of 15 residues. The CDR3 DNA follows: TGCAGTGCTAGGACCGGGACAGGGGGTCAAGAGACCCAGTACTTC. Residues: CSARTGTGGQETQYF.

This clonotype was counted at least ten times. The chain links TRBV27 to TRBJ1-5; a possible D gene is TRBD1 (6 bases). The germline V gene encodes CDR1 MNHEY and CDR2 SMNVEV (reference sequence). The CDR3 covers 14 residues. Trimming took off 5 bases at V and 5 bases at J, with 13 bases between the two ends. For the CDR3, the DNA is TGTGCCAGCAGTCCAAGGGGGGGGGATCAGCCCCAGCATTTT. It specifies CASSPRGGDQPQHF.

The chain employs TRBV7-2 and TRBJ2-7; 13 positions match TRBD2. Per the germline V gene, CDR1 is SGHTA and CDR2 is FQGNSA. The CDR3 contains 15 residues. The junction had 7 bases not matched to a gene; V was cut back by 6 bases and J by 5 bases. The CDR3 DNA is TGTGCCAGCAGAGAAGGACTAGCGGGAGCCAACGAGCAGTACTTC. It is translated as CASREGLAGANEQYF.

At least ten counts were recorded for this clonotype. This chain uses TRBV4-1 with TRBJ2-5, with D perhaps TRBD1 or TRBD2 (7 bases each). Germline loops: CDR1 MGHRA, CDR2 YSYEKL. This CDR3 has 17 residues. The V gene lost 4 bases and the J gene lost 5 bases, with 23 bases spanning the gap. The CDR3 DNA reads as TGCGCCAGCAGCCTAGTACTAGCGACAGGGAGGAAGGAGACCCAGTACTTC. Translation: CASSLVLATGRKETQYF.

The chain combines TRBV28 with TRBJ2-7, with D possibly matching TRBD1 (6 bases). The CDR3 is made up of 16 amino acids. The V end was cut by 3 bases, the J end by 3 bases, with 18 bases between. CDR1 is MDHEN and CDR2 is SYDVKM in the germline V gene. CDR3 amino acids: CASSFHRATMFYEQYF. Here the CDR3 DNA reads TGTGCCAGCAGTTTCCACAGGGCAACCATGTTCTACGAGCAGTACTTC.

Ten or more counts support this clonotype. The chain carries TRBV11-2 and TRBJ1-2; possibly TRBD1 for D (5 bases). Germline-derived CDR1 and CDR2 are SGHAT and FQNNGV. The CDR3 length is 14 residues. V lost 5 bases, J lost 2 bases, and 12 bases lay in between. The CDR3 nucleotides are TGTGCCAGCAGCGCTGACAGCGCAAACTATGGCTACACCTTC. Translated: CASSADSANYGYTF.

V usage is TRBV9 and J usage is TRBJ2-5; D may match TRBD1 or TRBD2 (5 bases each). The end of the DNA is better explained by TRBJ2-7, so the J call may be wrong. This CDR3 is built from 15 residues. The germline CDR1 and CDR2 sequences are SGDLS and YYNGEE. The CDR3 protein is CASSAGGGSWNEQYF. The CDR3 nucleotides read TGTGCCAGCAGCGCTGGGGGTGGTTCTTGGAACGAGCAGTACTTC.

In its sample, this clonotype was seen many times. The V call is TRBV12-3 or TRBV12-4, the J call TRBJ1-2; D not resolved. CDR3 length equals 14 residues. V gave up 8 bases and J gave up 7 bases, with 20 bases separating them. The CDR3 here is CASQPLGGGGGYTF. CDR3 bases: TGTGCCAGCCAGCCCCTGGGAGGAGGTGGTGGCTACACCTTC.

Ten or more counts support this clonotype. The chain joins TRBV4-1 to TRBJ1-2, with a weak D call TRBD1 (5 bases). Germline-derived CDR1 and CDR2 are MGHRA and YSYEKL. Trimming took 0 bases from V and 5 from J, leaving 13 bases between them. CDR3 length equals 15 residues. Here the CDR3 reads CASSQDPGLVYGYTF. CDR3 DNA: TGCGCCAGCAGCCAAGACCCGGGGCTGGTTTATGGCTACACCTTC.

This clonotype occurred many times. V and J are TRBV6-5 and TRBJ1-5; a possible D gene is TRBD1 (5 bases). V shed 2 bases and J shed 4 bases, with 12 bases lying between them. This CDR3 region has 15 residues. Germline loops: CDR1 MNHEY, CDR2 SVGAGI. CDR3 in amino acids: CASSYAPGTNQPQHF. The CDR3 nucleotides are TGTGCCAGCAGTTACGCCCCAGGGACTAATCAGCCCCAGCATTTT.

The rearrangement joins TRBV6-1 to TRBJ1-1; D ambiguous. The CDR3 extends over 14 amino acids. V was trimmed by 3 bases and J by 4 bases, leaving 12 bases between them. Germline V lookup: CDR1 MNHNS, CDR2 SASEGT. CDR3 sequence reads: CASSEAHKSTEAFF. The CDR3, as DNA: TGTGCCAGCAGTGAGGCGCATAAGAGCACTGAAGCTTTCTTT.

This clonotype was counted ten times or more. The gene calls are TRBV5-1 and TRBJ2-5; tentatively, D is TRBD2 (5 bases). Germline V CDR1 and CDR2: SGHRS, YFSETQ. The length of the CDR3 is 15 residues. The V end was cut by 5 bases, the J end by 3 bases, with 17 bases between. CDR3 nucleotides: TGCGCCAGCAGTTTCCGGGGAACTAACAAAGAGACCCAGTACTTC. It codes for CASSFRGTNKETQYF.

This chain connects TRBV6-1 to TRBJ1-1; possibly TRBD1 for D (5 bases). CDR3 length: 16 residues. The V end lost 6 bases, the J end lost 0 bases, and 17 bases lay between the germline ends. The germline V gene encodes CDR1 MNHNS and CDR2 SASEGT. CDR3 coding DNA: TGTGCCAGCAGCGGAGCGGGGGGTGGCGTGAACACTGAAGCTTTCTTT. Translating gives CASSGAGGGVNTEAFF.

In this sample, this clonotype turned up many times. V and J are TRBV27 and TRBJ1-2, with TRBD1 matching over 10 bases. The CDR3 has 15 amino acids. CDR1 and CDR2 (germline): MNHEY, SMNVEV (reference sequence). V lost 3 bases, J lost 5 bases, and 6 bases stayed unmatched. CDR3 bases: TGTGCCAGCAGTTTCTCCGGACAGGGGGGATATGGCTACACCTTC. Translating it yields CASSFSGQGGYGYTF.

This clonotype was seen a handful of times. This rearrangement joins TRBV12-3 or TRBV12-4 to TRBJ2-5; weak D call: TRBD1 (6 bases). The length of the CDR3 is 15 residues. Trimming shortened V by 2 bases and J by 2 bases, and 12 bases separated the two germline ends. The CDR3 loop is CASSLRPGDQETQYF. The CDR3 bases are TGTGCCAGCAGTTTAAGGCCAGGGGATCAAGAGACCCAGTACTTC.

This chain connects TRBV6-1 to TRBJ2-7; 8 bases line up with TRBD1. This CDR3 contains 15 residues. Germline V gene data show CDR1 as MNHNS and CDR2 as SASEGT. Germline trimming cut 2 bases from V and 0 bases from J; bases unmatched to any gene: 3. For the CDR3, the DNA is TGTGCCAGCAGTGAAACAACAGGGGGCTCCTACGAGCAGTACTTC. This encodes CASSETTGGSYEQYF.

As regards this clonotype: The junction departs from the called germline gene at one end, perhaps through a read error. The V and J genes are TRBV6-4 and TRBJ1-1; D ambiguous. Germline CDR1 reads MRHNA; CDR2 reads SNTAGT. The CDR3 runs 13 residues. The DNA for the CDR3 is TGTGCCAGCAGTGTAAGATCGAACGCTGAAGCTTTCTTT. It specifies CASSVRSNAEAFF.

The CDR3 DNA follows: TGTGCCAGCCTCGAAGCGGGGGGGCTGGAGACCCAGTACTTC. Translation: CASLEAGGLETQYF. This chain links TRBV28 with TRBJ2-5, with 10 bases aligning to TRBD2. CDR1 MDHEN and CDR2 SYDVKM come from the germline V gene. V gave up 8 bases and J gave up 5 bases; unmatched junction bases: 8. The CDR3 length is 14 residues.

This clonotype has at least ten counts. Written as DNA, the CDR3 is TGTGCCAGCAGGTGGGGTAGCCGGGAGACCCAGTACTTC. It is translated as CASRWGSRETQYF. The J gene is TRBJ2-5, the V gene TRBV2, with D hard to call. The CDR3 has 13 amino acids. Deletions cut 6 bases from V and 5 bases from J, with 13 bases between. Germline V CDR1 and CDR2: SNHLY, FYNNEI.

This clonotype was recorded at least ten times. The CDR3 DNA is TGTGCCAGCAGTCGCAGGGGAGAGCCCCAGCATTTT. This sequence encodes CASSRRGEPQHF. The chain has TRBV6-1 and TRBJ1-5, with D possibly being TRBD1 (6 bases). Germline CDR1 and CDR2: MNHNS and SASEGT. Trimming took off 5 bases at V and 8 bases at J, with 10 bases between the two ends. The CDR3 runs 12 residues.

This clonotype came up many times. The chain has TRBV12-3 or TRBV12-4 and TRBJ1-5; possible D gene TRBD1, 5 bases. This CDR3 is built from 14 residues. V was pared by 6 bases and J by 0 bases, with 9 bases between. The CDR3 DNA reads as TGTGCCAGCAGGGGACGGAATAGCAATCAGCCCCAGCATTTT. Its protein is CASRGRNSNQPQHF.